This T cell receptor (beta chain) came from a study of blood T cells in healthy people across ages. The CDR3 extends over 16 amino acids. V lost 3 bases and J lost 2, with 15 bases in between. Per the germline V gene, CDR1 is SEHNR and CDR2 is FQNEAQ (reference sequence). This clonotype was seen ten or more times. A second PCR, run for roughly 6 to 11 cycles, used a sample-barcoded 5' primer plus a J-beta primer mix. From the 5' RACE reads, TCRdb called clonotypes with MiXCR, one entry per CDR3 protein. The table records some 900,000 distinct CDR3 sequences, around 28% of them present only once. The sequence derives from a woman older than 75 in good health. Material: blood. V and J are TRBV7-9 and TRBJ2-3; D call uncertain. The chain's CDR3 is CASSLRSRANTDTQYF. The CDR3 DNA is TGTGCCAGCAGCTTGAGGTCAAGGGCGAACACAGATACGCAGTATTTT.